This T cell receptor (beta chain) was obtained from a study of beta chain features in type 1 diabetes. Trimming cost V 4 bases and J 7 bases, with 11 bases left between them. Germline values: CDR1 MDHEN, CDR2 SYDVKM. This CDR3 has 13 amino acids. Expressed TCRB transcripts were sequenced after all isolated RNA was converted to cDNA. Generated by immunoSEQ multiplex PCR, the TCRdb table keeps only in-frame clones and is missing some. This sample has 970,000 or so clones, with roughly a sixth found just once. This TCR derives from a woman aged 18-29 years in good health. The V call is TRBV28, the J call TRBJ2-1; no reliable D call. The sequencing input was naive CD4+ T cells from blood. The CDR3 nucleotides read TGTGCCAGCAGTTCCAAGACCACTAATGAGCAGTTCTTC. The encoded protein is CASSSKTTNEQFF.